Here is one T cell receptor (beta chain) with its context. Antigen specificity is unknown. Donors had no recently reported acute infections or vaccinations and were HIV-negative. CD4+ cells yielded CD45RA+ naive and CD45RA-negative memory subsets. From germline, CDR1 is SGHRS and CDR2 YFSETQ. The V and J ends lost 9 bases and 8 bases, in that order; junction bases with no gene match: 11. CDR3 length: 14 residues. Libraries were prepared by immunoSEQ multiplex PCR; TCRdb keeps only in-frame clonotypes and omits some of them. This sample has 1,400,000 or so clones, with around 98.5% found just once. This sample stems from a study of shared clonotypes between healthy human individuals. On the study more broadly: With ages of 18 to 49, the donors were two women and a few men.

The study's findings and limits: Naive CD4 clonotypes were shared across a few donors at roughly 5.5%.

The clonotype originates from a man younger than 45 in good health. V is TRBV5-1 and J is TRBJ2-1; 10 positions agree with TRBD2. Sequencing used naive CD4+ T cells sorted from blood. The subset here: CD45RA+ positively selected. The CDR3 here is CAIRAGGGSDEQFF. The CDR3 coding sequence is TGCGCCATCCGAGCGGGAGGGGGGTCGGATGAGCAGTTCTTC.